A single sample is the source of the 21 T cell receptor beta chains below, sequenced in a study of shared clonotypes between healthy human individuals. Sequencing used immunoSEQ multiplex PCR; TCRdb keeps in-frame clones, though not all of them. The top ten clones hold 1.8% of a sample with about 670,000 clones, more than 70% of them seen once. The sample taken for sequencing was memory CD4+ T cells sorted from blood. Subset indicated: CD45RA-negative fraction. Receptor source: a woman aged 25 to 39 in good health.

The J gene is TRBJ2-5, the V gene TRBV5-1; D might be TRBD1 (5 bases). The germline V and J ends were trimmed by 2 bases and 5 bases, with 13 bases remaining between them. This CDR3 has 14 residues. Germline lookup yields CDR1 SGHRS and CDR2 YFSETQ. The CDR3 nucleotides read TGCGCCAGCAGCTTTTGGGGCGGCGGTGAGACCCAGTACTTC. Protein product: CASSFWGGGETQYF.

J is TRBJ2-1 and V is TRBV6-5, with 12 bases fitting TRBD2. The germline CDR1 and CDR2 sequences are MNHEY and SVGAGI. V trimming: 2 bases; J trimming: 9 bases; junction bases outside the gene matches: 5. The CDR3 consists of 15 residues. The CDR3 DNA sequence: TGTGCCAGCAGTTACCAGCTAGCGGGAGGGACTGAGCAGTTCTTC. This encodes CASSYQLAGGTEQFF.

This chain links TRBV27 with TRBJ2-2; D remains ambiguous. The CDR3 contains 14 residues. V was clipped by 0 bases and J by 2 bases, with 4 bases between them. CDR1 and CDR2 (germline): MNHEY, SMNVEV (reference sequence). The CDR3 DNA follows: TGTGCCAGCAGTTTATCTATCAACACCGGGGAGCTGTTTTTT. It codes for CASSLSINTGELFF.

This clone has just a few counts. This sequence joins TRBV19 and TRBJ1-2; TRBD1 aligns across 12 bases. CDR3 length equals 15 residues. The ends lost 4 bases at V and 6 bases at J; junction bases unmatched: 6. In germline, CDR1 is LNHDA, CDR2 SQIVND (reference sequence). The CDR3, as DNA: TGTGCCAGTAGTAGAACCGGGACAGGGGGCGATGGCTACACCTTC. This codes for CASSRTGTGGDGYTF.

This clone has at least ten counts. Compared with germline, one end of the junction differs, possibly owing to a read error. The chain uses TRBV5-1 and TRBJ2-6, with a possible D match to TRBD2 (6 bases). Germline values: CDR1 SGHRS, CDR2 YFSETQ. This CDR3 spans 14 amino acids. CDR3 amino acids: CASTLGGGANVLTF. The DNA for the CDR3 is TGCGCCAGCACCTTGGGGGGTGGGGCCAACGTCCTGACTTTC.

The chain carries TRBV4-1 and TRBJ1-6; 10 bases are shared with TRBD1. CDR1 and CDR2 from the germline V gene are MGHRA and YSYEKL. Trimming took 4 bases from V and 5 from J; bases not matched to a gene: 8. This CDR3 is 17 amino acids long. The CDR3 coding sequence is TGCGCCAGCAGCCCAAGAGACAGGGGGCCGGATAATTCACCCCTCCACTTT. Amino acid sequence: CASSPRDRGPDNSPLHF.

The rearrangement links TRBV7-2 to TRBJ1-1, with a weak D call TRBD1 (6 bases). Between the trimmed V and J ends, which lost 1 base and 6 bases, there was a span of 9 bases. The CDR3 loop spans 13 amino acids. Germline lookup yields CDR1 SGHTA and CDR2 FQGNSA. The CDR3 loop is CASSLDRVAEAFF. The CDR3, as DNA: TGTGCCAGCAGCTTAGACAGGGTCGCTGAAGCTTTCTTT.

This clone occurred a few times. CDR3 loop: CASSLTASNQPQHF. The CDR3 DNA follows: TGTGCCAGCAGTTTGACAGCTAGCAATCAGCCCCAGCATTTT. This chain joins TRBV2 and TRBJ1-5; the D gene is possibly TRBD1 (5 bases). V lost 5 bases, J lost 0 bases, and 8 bases lay in between. Germline lookup yields CDR1 SNHLY and CDR2 FYNNEI. The CDR3 has 14 residues.

The chain recombines TRBV2 with TRBJ2-7, with 8 bases aligning to TRBD2. The CDR3 runs 12 residues. The V and J ends lost 7 bases and 6 bases, in that order; junction bases with no gene match: 5. Germline CDR1 SNHLY, CDR2 FYNNEI. The CDR3: CASKDSGTEQYF. The CDR3 DNA reads TGTGCCAGCAAGGATAGCGGGACCGAGCAGTACTTC.

V is TRBV2 and J is TRBJ1-3; 7 nucleotides line up with TRBD1. Germline V gene sequence: CDR1 SNHLY, CDR2 FYNNEI. V shed 5 bases, J shed 0 bases, and the junction held 4 bases outside the gene matches. The CDR3 has 15 residues. CDR3 sequence (DNA): TGTGCCAGCAGTTGGGGACAGAGCTCTGGAAACACCATATATTTT. Protein product: CASSWGQSSGNTIYF.

This sequence joins TRBV20-1 and TRBJ2-5; no reliable D call. The DNA end favors TRBJ2-7, so the J call may be wrong. The CDR3 contains 10 residues. Germline loops: CDR1 DFQATT, CDR2 SNEGSKA (reference sequence). The CDR3 DNA reads TGCAGTGGGACGACCTACGAGCAGTACTTC. It specifies CSGTTYEQYF.

The chain uses TRBV4-1 and TRBJ2-2, with D perhaps TRBD1 (6 bases). V lost 3 bases, J lost 5 bases, and 25 bases lay in between. This CDR3 has 19 residues. In germline, CDR1 is MGHRA, CDR2 YSYEKL. As DNA, the CDR3 is TGCGCCAGCAGCCACCAGAGGGATGACTCAAAAAGGGGGACCGGGGAGCTGTTTTTT. Residues: CASSHQRDDSKRGTGELFF.

The CDR3 bases are TGTGCCTGGAGTGTACAGGGACAGGGGCCTCTCGGTAATCAGCCCCAGCATTTT. It specifies CAWSVQGQGPLGNQPQHF. The J gene is TRBJ1-5, the V gene TRBV30, with 10 bases identical to TRBD1. Trimming cost V 0 bases and J 4 bases; bases outside gene matches: 12. Germline loops: CDR1 GTSNPN, CDR2 SVGIG (reference sequence). The CDR3 covers 18 residues.

This sequence joins TRBV19 and TRBJ1-5, with D maybe TRBD1 (6 bases). Germline assignment: CDR1 LNHDA and CDR2 SQIVND (reference sequence). Trimming removed 7 bases from V and 7 bases from J, with 17 bases in between. The CDR3 contains 14 residues. CDR3 nucleotide sequence: TGTGCCAGTACCCTAGGGGGGACCGAACAGCCCCAGCATTTT. It codes for CASTLGGTEQPQHF. Complete variable domain (other parts from reference TRBV19 and TRBJ1-5): DGGITQSPKYLFRKEGQNVTLSCEQNLNHDAMYWYRQDPGQGLRLIYYSQIVNDFQKGDIAEGYSVSREKKESFPLTVTSAQKNPTAFYLCASTLGGTEQPQHFGDGTRLSIL.

This chain connects TRBV9 to TRBJ1-1; 12 nucleotides line up with TRBD1. The CDR3 runs 15 residues. The germline CDR1 and CDR2 sequences are SGDLS and YYNGEE. J was trimmed by 7 bases and V by 4 bases; bases with no gene match: 8. DNA for the CDR3: TGTGCCAGCAGCCCTGGGACAGGGGGCTTTGGTGAAGCTTTCTTT. This translates into CASSPGTGGFGEAFF. Full variable domain (outside the CDR3, taken from reference TRBV9 and TRBJ1-1): DSGVTQTPKHLITATGQRVTLRCSPRSGDLSVYWYQQSLDQGLQFLIQYYNGEERAKGNILERFSAQQFPDLHSELNLSSLELGDSALYFCASSPGTGGFGEAFFGQGTRLTVV.

J is TRBJ2-5 and V is TRBV20-1; no clear D gene. The CDR3 loop spans 10 amino acids. The germline V gene encodes CDR1 DFQATT and CDR2 SNEGSKA (reference sequence). V lost 5 bases to trimming and J lost 5 bases, with 6 bases between them. The CDR3 loop reads CSAGWETQYF. The CDR3 DNA reads TGCAGTGCTGGATGGGAGACCCAGTACTTC.

V and J are TRBV7-2 and TRBJ2-2; D may correspond to TRBD1 or TRBD2 (5 bases each). Trimming took off 6 bases at V and 4 bases at J, with 12 bases between the two ends. This CDR3 contains 14 residues. Germline CDR1 and CDR2: SGHTA and FQGNSA. The CDR3: CASSLQGATGELFF. The DNA for the CDR3 is TGTGCCAGCAGTTTGCAGGGAGCCACCGGGGAGCTGTTTTTT.

This clone was seen a handful of times. The CDR3 is CASSPRGPDTDTQYF. In nucleotides, the CDR3 is TGTGCCAGCAGCCCCAGGGGGCCTGACACAGATACGCAGTATTTT. The chain joins TRBV4-2 to TRBJ2-3; the match to TRBD1 covers 8 bases. The V and J ends lost 4 bases and 2 bases, in that order; junction bases with no gene match: 5. The CDR3 runs to 15 residues. Germline V gene data show CDR1 as LGHNA and CDR2 as YNFKEQ.

As regards this clone: With a much larger clone just one base away, this may be a read error. Within the sample, other DNA sequences also encode this same CDR3. This chain uses TRBV2 with TRBJ2-2; perhaps TRBD2 as D (6 bases). The V and J ends lost 4 bases and 1 base respectively, with 7 bases between them. This CDR3 is built from 14 residues. CDR1 is SNHLY and CDR2 is FYNNEI in the germline V gene. As DNA, the CDR3 is TGTGCCAGCAGTGTTAGCGGGAACACCGGGGAGCTGTTTTTT. Protein product: CASSVSGNTGELFF.

The chain joins TRBV15 to TRBJ1-5; weak D call: TRBD1 (5 bases). The CDR3 sequence is 14 residues long. V was trimmed by 0 bases and J by 6 bases, leaving 9 bases between them. Germline loops: CDR1 LNHNV, CDR2 YYDKDF (reference sequence). DNA of the CDR3: TGTGCCACCAGCAGAGATGGGGGATCTCAGCCCCAGCATTTT. Its protein product is CATSRDGGSQPQHF.

This rearrangement joins TRBV5-8 to TRBJ2-5; 13 bases match TRBD2. The ends lost 4 bases at V and 4 bases at J; junction bases unmatched: 7. The germline CDR1 and CDR2 sequences are SGHTS and YDEGEE. This CDR3 has 16 amino acids. CDR3 region: CASSPWTSGSRETQYF. In nucleotides, the CDR3 is TGTGCCAGCAGCCCTTGGACTAGCGGGAGTCGAGAGACCCAGTACTTC.